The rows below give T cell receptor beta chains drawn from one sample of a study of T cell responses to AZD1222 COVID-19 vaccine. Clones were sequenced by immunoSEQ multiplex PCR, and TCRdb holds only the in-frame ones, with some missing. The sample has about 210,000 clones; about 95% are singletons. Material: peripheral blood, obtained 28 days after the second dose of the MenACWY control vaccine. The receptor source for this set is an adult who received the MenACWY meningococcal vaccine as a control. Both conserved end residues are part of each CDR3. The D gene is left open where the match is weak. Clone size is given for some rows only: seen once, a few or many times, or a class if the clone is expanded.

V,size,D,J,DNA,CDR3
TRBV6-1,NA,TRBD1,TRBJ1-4,TGTGCCAGCAGGGAACAGGGGAGTGCAACTAATGAAAAACTGTTTTTT,CASREQGSATNEKLFF
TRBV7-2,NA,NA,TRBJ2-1,TGTGCCAGCAGCTCAACCGGGACTGGGCCCCCTGCCTACTACAATGAGCAGTTCTTC,CASSSTGTGPPAYYNEQFF
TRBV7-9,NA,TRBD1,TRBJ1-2,TGTGCCAGCAGCTTAGGGGACAGGACTAACTATGGCTACACCTTC,CASSLGDRTNYGYTF
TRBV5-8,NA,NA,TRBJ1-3,TGTGCCAGCAGCTTGGTGGGAAATGGAGGAAACACCATATATTTT,CASSLVGNGGNTIYF
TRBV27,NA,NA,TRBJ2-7,TGTGCCAGCAGGCGGAGATCAGACGAGCAGTACTTC,CASRRRSDEQYF
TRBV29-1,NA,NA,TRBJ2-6,TGCAGCGTTAGGAGCTCTGGGGCCAACGTCCTGACTTTC,CSVRSSGANVLTF
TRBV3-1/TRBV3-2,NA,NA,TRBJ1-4,TGTGCCAGCAGCCAAAACCCAATAGGGGCAACTAATGAAAAACTGTTTTTT,CASSQNPIGATNEKLFF
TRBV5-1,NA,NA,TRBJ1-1,TGCGCCAGCAGCCTCATTCTCGACAGTTACACTGAAGCTTTCTTT,CASSLILDSYTEAFF
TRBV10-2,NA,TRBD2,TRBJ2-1,TGCGCCAGCAGTGAGAATAGCGGGGGTAACAATGAGCAGTTCTTC,CASSENSGGNNEQFF
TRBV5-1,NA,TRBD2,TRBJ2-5,TGCGCCAGCAGTGGGACTAGCGGGAGAGGGGGCCAAGAGACCCAGTACTTC,CASSGTSGRGGQETQYF
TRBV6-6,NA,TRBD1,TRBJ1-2,TGTGCCAGCAGTCGGCGACAGGGAACTCCTATTTCGGACTATGGCTACACCTTC,CASSRRQGTPISDYGYTF
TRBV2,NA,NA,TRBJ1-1,TGTGCCAGCAGGGAACGACACCCGAACACTGAAGCTTTCTTT,CASRERHPNTEAFF
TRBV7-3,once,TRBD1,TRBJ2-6,TGTGCCAGCAGAGCTACCGGGACAGGGTATGGGGCCAACGTCCTGACTTTC,CASRATGTGYGANVLTF
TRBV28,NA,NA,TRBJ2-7,TGTGCCAGCAGTCTCGGGCACGCCTTGCCTACCGAGCAGTACTTC,CASSLGHALPTEQYF
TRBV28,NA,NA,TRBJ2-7,TGTGCCAGCAGTTTTTCCCTGTCCTACGAGCAGTACTTC,CASSFSLSYEQYF
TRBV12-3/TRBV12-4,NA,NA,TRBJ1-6,TGTGCCAGCAGTTTATCTTATAATTCACCCCTCCACTTT,CASSLSYNSPLHF
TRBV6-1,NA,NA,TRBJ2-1,TGTGCCAGCAGTGAAGACAGGGTCTCCTACAATGAGCAGTTCTTC,CASSEDRVSYNEQFF
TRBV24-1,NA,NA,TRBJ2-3,TGTGCCACCAGTGACACACAGACCAGCAGCGATACGCAGTATTTT,CATSDTQTSSDTQYF
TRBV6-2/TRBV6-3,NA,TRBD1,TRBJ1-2,TGTGCCAGCAGTTACCCAGGGGGTTCCTATGGCTACACCTTC,CASSYPGGSYGYTF
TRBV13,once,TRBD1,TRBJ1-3,TGTGCCAGCAGCTTAGGGACAGGGTATGGAAACACCATATATTTT,CASSLGTGYGNTIYF
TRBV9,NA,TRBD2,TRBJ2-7,TGTGCCAGCAGCCCTTGGGGAGGGCCCTCCTACGAGCAGTACTTC,CASSPWGGPSYEQYF
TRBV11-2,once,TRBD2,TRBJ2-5,TGTGCCAGCAGCTTCAGTATAGCGGGAGAAGGGACCCAGTACTTC,CASSFSIAGEGTQYF
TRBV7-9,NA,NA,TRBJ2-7,TGTGCCAGCGGAGGACAGACCTACGAGCAGTACTTC,CASGGQTYEQYF
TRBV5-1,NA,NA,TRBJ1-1,TGCGCCAGCAGCTTGGGCATGAACACTGAAGCTTTCTTT,CASSLGMNTEAFF
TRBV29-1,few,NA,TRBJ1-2,TGCAGCGTTGAAGCTGTAGAGATTGGCTACACCTTC,CSVEAVEIGYTF
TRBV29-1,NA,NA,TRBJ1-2,TGCAGCGCTGGGACGGTAGCTTTGAATGGCTACACCTTC,CSAGTVALNGYTF
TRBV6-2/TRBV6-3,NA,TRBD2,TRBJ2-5,TGTGCCAGCAGCACTAGCGGGAGGGTTACCCAGTACTTC,CASSTSGRVTQYF
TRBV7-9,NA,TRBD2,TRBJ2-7,TGTGCCAGCAGCTTAGCGGGAGGGGTCTACGAGCAGTACTTC,CASSLAGGVYEQYF